This paragraph covers one TCR beta chain sequence. Its antigen is not known. The sequence runs out 3 residues before the end of the CDR3; the remainder is reconstructed from the germline J gene. Of CVID subjects, 15 were female and 30 or so male, mean age about 40. Heparinized whole blood, about 5 to 8.5 ml, came from each donor. Per germline, CDR1 SGHTA and CDR2 FQGNSA. The V end was cut by 1 base, the J end by 8 bases, with 6 bases between. The CDR3 sequence is 13 residues long. Sequencing input was equivalent genomic DNA from CVID and controls. TCRdb keeps only in-frame clones here, not all; method: immunoSEQ multiplex PCR. The sample was found to contain fewer than 12,000 clones, and every one recurs. These data originate in a study of T cell clonality in common variable immunodeficiency. Study-wide results and caveats: In common variable immunodeficiency, TCR beta chains reportedly carried fewer deletions and N-nucleotide insertions.

The sequence was collected from a human donor with common variable immunodeficiency. This rearrangement joins TRBV7-2 to TRBJ1-6; D not resolved. Sequences were obtained from peripheral blood mononuclear cells. The part of the CDR3 DNA that was read is TGTGCCAGCAGCTTAGAGCGGTATTCACCC. This translates into CASSLERYSP. The full CDR3 is CASSLERYSPLHF.